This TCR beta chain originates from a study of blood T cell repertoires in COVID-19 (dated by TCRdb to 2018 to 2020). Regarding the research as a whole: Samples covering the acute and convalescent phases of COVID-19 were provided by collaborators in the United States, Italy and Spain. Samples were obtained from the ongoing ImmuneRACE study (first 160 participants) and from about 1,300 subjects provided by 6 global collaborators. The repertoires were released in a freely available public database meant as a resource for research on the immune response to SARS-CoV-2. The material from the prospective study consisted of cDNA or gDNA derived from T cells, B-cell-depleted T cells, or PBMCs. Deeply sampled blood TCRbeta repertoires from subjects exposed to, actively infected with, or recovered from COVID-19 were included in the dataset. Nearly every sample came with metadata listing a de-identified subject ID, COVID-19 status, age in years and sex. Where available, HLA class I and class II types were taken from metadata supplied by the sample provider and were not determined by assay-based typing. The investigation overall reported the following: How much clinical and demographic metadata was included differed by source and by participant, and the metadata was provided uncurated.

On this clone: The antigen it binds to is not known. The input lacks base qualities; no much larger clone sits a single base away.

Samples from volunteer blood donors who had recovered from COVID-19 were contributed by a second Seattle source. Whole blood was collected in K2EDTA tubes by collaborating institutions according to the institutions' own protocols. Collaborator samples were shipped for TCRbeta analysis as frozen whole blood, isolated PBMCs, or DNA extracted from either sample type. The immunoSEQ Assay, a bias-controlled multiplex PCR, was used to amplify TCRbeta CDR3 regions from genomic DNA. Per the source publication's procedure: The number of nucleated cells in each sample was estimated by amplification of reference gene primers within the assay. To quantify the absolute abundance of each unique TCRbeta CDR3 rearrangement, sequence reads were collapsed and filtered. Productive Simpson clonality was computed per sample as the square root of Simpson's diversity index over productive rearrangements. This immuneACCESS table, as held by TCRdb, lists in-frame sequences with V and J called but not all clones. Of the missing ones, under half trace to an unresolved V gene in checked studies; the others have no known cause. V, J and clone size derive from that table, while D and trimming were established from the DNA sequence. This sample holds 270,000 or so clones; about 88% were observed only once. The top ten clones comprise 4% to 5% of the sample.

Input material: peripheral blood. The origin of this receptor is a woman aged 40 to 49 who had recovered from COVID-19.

DNA sequence: TGTGCCAGCCAGCGGGAGGACACCATATATTTT. It translates to CASQREDTIYF. The chain is assembled from TRBV6-5 and TRBJ1-3; there is no confident call for the D gene. CDR1 and CDR2, looked up from the germline V gene, are MNHEY and SVGAGI. V sheds 8 bases and J sheds 8 bases, leaving 10 bases between their ends. Inclusive of the bounding cysteine and phenylalanine, the CDR3 is 11 residues long. The sequence is cut down to CDR3 DNA, 33 bases in frame from base 1.